This is a list of T cell receptor beta chains from one sample in a study of monozygotic twins with cystic fibrosis. The data were produced by immunoSEQ multiplex PCR, yet TCRdb's version contains in-frame clones alone and is incomplete. The data contain roughly 13,000 clones, roughly 93% of them singletons. The specimen was blood. The receptors derive from a girl aged 2-10 years with cystic fibrosis. The CDR3 runs from the conserved cysteine through the conserved F or W. Each record gives: V gene, J gene, D gene, clone size, CDR3 DNA, CDR3 protein. D genes are given only for firm matches. Expanded clones are given a class, and other clones once, few, many or no size at all.

>TRBV30|TRBJ1-5|.|.
TGTGCCTGGAGTCTAGGACTTAGCAATCAGCCCCAGCATTTT
CAWSLGLSNQPQHF
>TRBV7-6|TRBJ2-1|TRBD2|few
TGTGCCAGCAGCTTAGTGGCGACTAGCGGGAGTGATGAGCAGTTCTTC
CASSLVATSGSDEQFF
>TRBV9|TRBJ1-3|.|few
TGTGCCAGCAGCGTAGAAACTCCAGGGGCGGCCGGAAACACCATATATTTT
CASSVETPGAAGNTIYF
>TRBV7-9|TRBJ1-1|.|.
TGTGCCAGCAGCTTAGCGGATTACACTGAAGCTTTCTTT
CASSLADYTEAFF
>TRBV5-1|TRBJ2-1|.|.
TGCGCCAGCAGCTTGCAAGCCAGCTACAATGAGCAGTTCTTC
CASSLQASYNEQFF
>TRBV11-3|TRBJ2-7|.|.
TGTGCCAGCAGCGCCCTCCACTTAACAATGGGCGGACCCTACGAGCAGTACTTC
CASSALHLTMGGPYEQYF
>TRBV5-1|TRBJ2-5|TRBD2|.
TGCGCCAGCAGCTTGACTAGCGGGAGTTATGAGACCCAGTACTTC
CASSLTSGSYETQYF
>TRBV6-1|TRBJ2-5|TRBD2|.
TGTGCCAGCAGTGCGGACACCTACCACCTCCTAGCGGGGCAAGAGACCCAGTACTTC
CASSADTYHLLAGQETQYF
>TRBV11-2|TRBJ2-7|.|once
TGTGCCAGCAGCTTAGGGGCAGGGGTCCCAGGGGAGCAGTACTTC
CASSLGAGVPGEQYF
>TRBV18|TRBJ2-2|TRBD2|.
TGTGCCAGCTCACCACCAGGGAGGGCCGGGGAGCTGTTTTTT
CASSPPGRAGELFF
>TRBV14|TRBJ2-7|.|medium-sized
TGTGCCAGCTCCGGACACTCCTACGAGCAGTACTTC
CASSGHSYEQYF
>TRBV5-1|TRBJ2-1|.|.
TGCGCCAGCAGCCCAACGACTTCGGGCAACAATGAGCAGTTCTTC
CASSPTTSGNNEQFF
>TRBV7-9|TRBJ1-2|TRBD1|.
TGTGCCAGCAGCCTTGGGACAGGGGGCGCGGGAGGCTACACCTTC
CASSLGTGGAGGYTF
>TRBV11-2|TRBJ2-5|TRBD1|.
TGTGCCAGCAGCTTAGGCGGGACGGGACAGGGATTTAGTGAGACCCAGTACTTC
CASSLGGTGQGFSETQYF
>TRBV7-9|TRBJ2-5|.|.
TGTGCCAGCAGCTTAAAATTGGGCCAGGGACCCGGTAGTACCCAGTACTTC
CASSLKLGQGPGSTQYF
>TRBV28|TRBJ2-3|TRBD2|.
TGTGCCAGCAGTCTTAGCGGGAGGGCCGCAGATACGCAGTATTTT
CASSLSGRAADTQYF
>TRBV27|TRBJ1-1|.|.
TGTGCCAGCGGTAGGAAGTTGAACACTGAAGCTTTCTTT
CASGRKLNTEAFF
>TRBV27|TRBJ1-2|TRBD1|.
TGTGCCAGCAGGCAGGGGGTTACGAACGGCTACACCTTC
CASRQGVTNGYTF
>TRBV7-9|TRBJ2-7|.|.
TGTGCCAGCAGCCCTAAAATCGGGGTCGAGCAGTACTTC
CASSPKIGVEQYF
>TRBV2|TRBJ2-4|TRBD2|.
TGTGCCAGCAAACGGACTAGAACCGACAAAAACATTCAGTACTTC
CASKRTRTDKNIQYF
>TRBV5-5|TRBJ1-3|.|.
TGTGCCAGCAGCTTGCGCCCTCAAATCTCTGGAAACACCATATATTTT
CASSLRPQISGNTIYF
>TRBV6-6|TRBJ1-3|.|once
TGTGCCAGCAGCCCACGGGCGGCCCACACCATATATTTT
CASSPRAAHTIYF